This T cell receptor beta chain stems from a study of naive and memory T cell subsets. Study-wide results and caveats: There was no ground truth to check naive and memory subset results. From naive to CM, EM and EMRA, diversity decreased and Gini increased.

An equimolar mix of two oligonucleotides served as the beta constant-region primer for TRBC1 and TRBC2. TCRdb re-called the UMI-ligation and nested PCR reads with MiXCR, one entry per CDR3 protein. The sample has tens of thousands of distinct CDR3 sequences, approximately 14% seen once. Germline CDR1 DFQATT, CDR2 SNEGSKA (reference sequence). There are 12 residues in the CDR3. The ends were cut back, 6 bases at V and 2 bases at J, with 8 bases in the middle. After CD4 positive bead selection, the CD4-negative fraction gave CD8 T cells. Cells stained for CD3, CD4, CD8, CD45RA, CD27 and viability were sorted into four CD45RA/CD27 subsets. With regard to this clonotype: Its target is unknown.

This TCR came from a human donor in good health. The V call is TRBV20-1, the J call TRBJ2-1; a possible D gene is TRBD1 (5 bases). Sample: central memory CD4+ T cells from blood. The DNA of the CDR3 is TGCAGTGCAGACAGAGCCTACAATGAGCAGTTCTTC. Protein product: CSADRAYNEQFF.